This T cell receptor (beta chain) was retrieved from a study of shared clonotypes between healthy human individuals. Findings of the study overall: A few donors showed sharing of about 4.8% of naive CD4 clonotypes. Blood was the sole source, and tissue repertoires probably differ.

Sequencing was performed with immunoSEQ multiplex PCR; in TCRdb, only in-frame clones are kept and a portion is missing. The table lists about 1.5 million clones, about 98% of them singletons. About this clone itself: The antigen remains unidentified.

There were only Caucasian adults among the donors, and all lived in Nashville, Tennessee. Division of CD4+ cells produced a CD45RA+ naive subset and a CD45RA-negative memory subset. This clonotype was obtained from a man aged 25 to 45 in good health. Material for sequencing was naive CD4+ T cells sorted from blood. Subset denoted: CD45RA+ positively selected.

CDR3 bases: TGCGCCAGCAGCCAACCAACAGGTAGGGTGAACACTGAAGCTTTCTTT. Its protein is CASSQPTGRVNTEAFF. The chain employs TRBV4-1 and TRBJ1-1, with a weak D call TRBD1 (5 bases). The V gene's germline CDR1 is MGHRA and CDR2 YSYEKL. The germline V and J ends were trimmed by 2 bases and 0 bases, with 13 bases remaining between them. CDR3 length: 16 residues.